This TCR beta chain emerged from a study of cytomegalovirus exposure and HLA in healthy donors. The study's findings and limits: For presence/absence analyses, sequencing depth was assumed to be roughly uniform across donors. Analysis was performed later, and it showed HLA-associated TCR beta chains to be more clonally expanded than equally common others. Most TCR sequences showed up rarely, but some public TCRs showed up in many donors. According to the study, some 160 TCR beta chains were cytomegalovirus-associated.

The PCR ran on 60 Vbeta and 13 Jbeta primers. The method was immunoSEQ multiplex PCR; TCRdb's version includes in-frame clones alone and lacks a portion of them. The sample contains 170,000 or so clones, about 80% of which appear only once. With respect to this clone: Antigen: not known.

The junction had 15 bases not matched to a gene; V was cut back by 7 bases and J by 14 bases. CDR1 and CDR2 from the germline V gene are SGHDT and YYEEEE. This CDR3 region has 13 residues. The chain couples TRBV5-6 to TRBJ2-3; 8 bases fit TRBD2. The clonotype originates from a woman between 25 and 40 years old in good health and CMV-seropositive. The sample taken for sequencing was PBMCs. The CDR3 DNA reads as TGTGCCAGCGGTGCGGGGGGTGGAACAGTCCGGTATTTT. Residues: CASGAGGGTVRYF.